Below, 10 T cell receptor beta chains from the same sample are listed, as sequenced in a study of blood T cell repertoires in COVID-19. Measured with immunoSEQ multiplex PCR; TCRdb has only the in-frame clones, and not every one. The sample has about 140,000 clones; 88% are singletons. Sequenced: peripheral blood. These receptors were obtained from an older woman with acute or convalescent COVID-19.

The genes are TRBV18 and TRBJ1-1, with 7 bases fitting TRBD1. There are 15 residues in the CDR3. V shed 3 bases and J 6 bases; nucleotides not matched to a gene: 10. The germline V gene has CDR1 KGHSH and CDR2 LQKENI. CDR3 in amino acids: CASSPQDRSNAEAFF. The CDR3 nucleotides read TGTGCCAGCTCACCCCAGGACAGGAGTAATGCTGAAGCTTTCTTT.

The genes are TRBV7-2 and TRBJ2-5, with 7 bases identical to TRBD2. CDR3 length: 15 amino acids. V lost 4 bases to trimming and J lost 2 bases; unmatched junction nucleotides: 7. The germline V gene encodes CDR1 SGHTA and CDR2 FQGNSA. CDR3 amino acids: CASSSNLLAQETQYF. Written as DNA, the CDR3 is TGTGCCAGCAGCTCGAACTTACTAGCGCAAGAGACCCAGTACTTC.

The chain uses TRBV28 and TRBJ2-1, with 11 positions matching TRBD1. This CDR3 spans 15 amino acids. CDR1 is MDHEN, CDR2 SYDVKM, per germline. With V trimmed by 7 bases and J by 6 bases, 8 bases remained unmatched. The DNA of the CDR3 is TGTGCCAGCACCCCCTCCGGGACAGGGGGCAATGAGCAGTTCTTC. It codes for CASTPSGTGGNEQFF.

This chain joins TRBV7-3 and TRBJ2-1; 9 nucleotides align to TRBD1. Germline V gives CDR1 SGHTA, CDR2 FQGTGA. Germline trimming cut 5 bases from V and 5 bases from J; bases unmatched to any gene: 7. The CDR3 consists of 15 residues. CDR3 in DNA: TGTGCCAGCAGCCTCGACAGGGGGAGGGACAATGAGCAGTTCTTC. Amino acid sequence: CASSLDRGRDNEQFF.

The gene calls are TRBV4-3 and TRBJ1-6, with 10 bases identical to TRBD1. The CDR3 contains 15 residues. The germline V gene encodes CDR1 LGHNA and CDR2 YSLEER. The trim removed 1 base at V and 9 bases at J, leaving 3 bases unmatched. CDR3 DNA sequence: TGCGCCAGCAGCCAAGGGACAGGGGGGATTTCACCCCTCCACTTT. Translated, it gives CASSQGTGGISPLHF.

The chain has TRBV5-4 and TRBJ2-7; 7 positions agree with TRBD1. J lost 4 bases, V lost 4 bases, and 8 bases had no gene match. Germline V gives CDR1 SGHNT, CDR2 YYREEE (reference sequence). The CDR3 is 14 residues long. The CDR3 reads CASSPRQGAYEQYF. The CDR3 region has the DNA TGTGCCAGCAGCCCGCGACAGGGTGCGTACGAGCAGTACTTC.

The chain employs TRBV9 and TRBJ1-2, with 9 bases lining up with TRBD1. Germline trimming cut 0 bases from V and 3 bases from J; bases unmatched to any gene: 9. The germline gives CDR1 SGDLS, CDR2 YYNGEE. This CDR3 comprises 17 residues. CDR3 protein: CASSVAPGTGNYYGYTF. CDR3 in DNA: TGTGCCAGCAGCGTAGCGCCGGGGACAGGGAATTACTATGGCTACACCTTC.

This chain uses TRBV30 with TRBJ1-2; tentatively, D is TRBD1 (5 bases). The length of the CDR3 is 18 residues. Per the germline V gene, CDR1 is GTSNPN and CDR2 is SVGIG (reference sequence). Trimming left V 0 bases short and J 2 bases short, with 22 bases between. The CDR3 DNA sequence: TGTGCCTGGAGTGTACGAGCCCCGGTGGAGGGGCAGAACTATGGCTACACCTTC. It specifies CAWSVRAPVEGQNYGYTF.

This clone was counted a single time. V gene TRBV6-2 or TRBV6-3 combines with J gene TRBJ1-5; 8 bases are a match to TRBD1. The CDR3 runs to 20 residues. Unmatched junction bases numbered 14, after V lost 0 bases and J lost 1 base. CDR1 is MNHEY, CDR2 SVGEGT, per germline. This chain's CDR3 is CASSYSLLPRDRLSNQPQHF. The CDR3 nucleotides read TGTGCCAGCAGTTACTCCCTCCTTCCAAGGGACAGGCTGAGCAATCAGCCCCAGCATTTT.

CDR3 residues: CASSPQIAFSEDTQYF. CDR3 nucleotide sequence: TGTGCCAGCTCACCCCAGATTGCTTTCAGTGAAGATACGCAGTATTTT. V is TRBV18 and J is TRBJ2-3; D is undetermined. The CDR3 loop spans 16 amino acids. From germline, CDR1 is KGHSH and CDR2 LQKENI. V was trimmed by 3 bases and J by 5 bases, leaving 18 bases between them.